This T cell receptor (beta chain) was profiled in a study of T cells expressing NK-cell markers. In the study overall: The authors sequenced eight donors, of whom seven were HCMV-seropositive and one was seronegative.

Study-wide results and limits: These clonotypes additionally ranked first within the CD3+CD56-NKG2C+ fraction of a few donors.

Points on this clonotype: Its specificity is unknown.

TCR beta cDNA was generated via 5'RACE template switching incorporating UMIs. Reanalyzing the 5' RACE reads, TCRdb keeps one entry per CDR3 protein, without DNA. The table gives 150,000 to 180,000 distinct CDR3 sequences; the top ten clones make up about 39% of it. Germline V gives CDR1 SEHNR, CDR2 FQNEAQ (reference sequence). The CDR3 runs 15 residues. The origin of this receptor is a woman aged 45-65 years in good health. This chain uses TRBV7-9 with TRBJ2-2; TCRdb's D call, TRBD2, is unchecked because there is no DNA. Sequenced sample: blood T cells: a sorted CD56 or NKG2C T cell subset, CD4+ or CD8+ T cells, or bulk PBMC T cells (not recorded which). The CDR3 sequence: CASSSSEGYTGELFF.